Included here is one T cell receptor beta chain sequence, with context. The entry originates in a study of shared clonotypes between healthy human individuals. Repertoires were generated with immunoSEQ multiplex PCR, while TCRdb's copy carries only in-frame clones and drops some. The sample has about 960,000 clones, about 80% seen once. Germline CDR1 is SGDLS and CDR2 is YYNGEE. The CDR3 extends over 14 amino acids. V shed 4 bases, J shed 0 bases, and the junction held 2 bases outside the gene matches. The sample was memory CD4+ T cells sorted from blood. Regarding subset: CD45RA-negative fraction. The receptor comes from a man between 18 and 29 years old in good health. This chain links TRBV9 with TRBJ1-1; TRBD1 agrees at 8 bases. The CDR3 loop reads CASSSGQVNTEAFF. The CDR3 coding sequence is TGTGCCAGCAGCTCGGGACAGGTGAACACTGAAGCTTTCTTT.